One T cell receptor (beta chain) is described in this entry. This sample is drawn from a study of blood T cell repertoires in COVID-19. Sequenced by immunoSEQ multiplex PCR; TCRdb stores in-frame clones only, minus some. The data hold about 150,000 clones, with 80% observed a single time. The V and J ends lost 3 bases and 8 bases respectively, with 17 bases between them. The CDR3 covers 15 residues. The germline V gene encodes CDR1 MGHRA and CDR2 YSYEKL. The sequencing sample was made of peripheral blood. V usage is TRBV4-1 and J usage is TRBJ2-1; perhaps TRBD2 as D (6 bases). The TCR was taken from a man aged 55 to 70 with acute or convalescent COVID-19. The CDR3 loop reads CASSQGRDSLDEQFF. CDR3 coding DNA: TGCGCCAGCAGCCAGGGACGGGACTCCTTGGATGAGCAGTTCTTC.